These 11 T cell receptor beta chains were all obtained from the same sample, sequenced in a study of blood T cell repertoires in COVID-19. Sequencing was performed with immunoSEQ multiplex PCR; in TCRdb, only in-frame clones are kept and a portion is missing. The data contain nearly 200,000 clones, around four fifths of them seen just once; the ten biggest clones take up around 19%. Material for sequencing was peripheral blood. These receptors were obtained from a human donor in a cohort sampled during active COVID-19.

The rearrangement links TRBV15 to TRBJ1-2; D is unclear. The V gene's germline CDR1 is LNHNV and CDR2 YYDKDF (reference sequence). The CDR3 consists of 13 residues. V was trimmed by 0 bases and J by 2 bases, leaving 4 bases between them. CDR3 DNA: TGTGCCACCAGCAGAGACAGGAACTATGGCTACACCTTC. Translating it yields CATSRDRNYGYTF.

The chain has TRBV6-4 and TRBJ2-2; 8 bases are shared with TRBD1. Trimming took 5 bases from V and 3 from J; bases not matched to a gene: 5. Germline V gene lookup returns CDR1 MRHNA and CDR2 SNTAGT. This CDR3 comprises 15 residues. The CDR3 here is CASSPQGADTGELFF. CDR3 DNA sequence: TGTGCCAGCAGTCCCCAGGGGGCCGACACCGGGGAGCTGTTTTTT.

The chain is built from TRBV28 and TRBJ1-2; 7 positions match TRBD1. This CDR3 contains 14 residues. Germline V gives CDR1 MDHEN, CDR2 SYDVKM. Germline trimming cut 1 base from V and 8 bases from J; bases unmatched to any gene: 7. The CDR3 DNA reads TGTGCCAGCAGTTTATCTCCGGGACAGACCGGCTACACCTTC. It is translated as CASSLSPGQTGYTF.

This chain connects TRBV4-2 to TRBJ2-1; 13 nucleotides match TRBD2. The germline V gene encodes CDR1 LGHNA and CDR2 YNFKEQ. CDR3 length equals 21 residues. Losses at the gene ends were 1 base for V and 0 bases for J; bases not matched to a gene: 12. In DNA, the CDR3 is TGTGCCAGCAGCCAAGCCCGAGGACTAGCGGGAGAAGGGGGCTCCTACAATGAGCAGTTCTTC. Its translation: CASSQARGLAGEGGSYNEQFF.

V gene TRBV6-5 combines with J gene TRBJ1-5, with D possibly matching TRBD1 (5 bases). Germline lookup yields CDR1 MNHEY and CDR2 SVGAGI. This CDR3 contains 15 residues. Trimming pared 4 bases from V and 2 bases from J, leaving 12 bases between. The CDR3 DNA follows: TGTGCCAGCAGTTTATCCGGCAGGGGCAATCAGCCCCAGCATTTT. Translating gives CASSLSGRGNQPQHF.

The V gene is TRBV30, the J gene TRBJ1-2; TRBD1 might be the D (6 bases). Germline assignment: CDR1 GTSNPN and CDR2 SVGIG (reference sequence). The ends were cut back, 1 base at V and 4 bases at J, with 13 bases in the middle. The CDR3 spans 14 residues. The CDR3 nucleotides are TGTGCCTGGAGTGAAACAGGGATGGGCTATGGCTACACCTTC. This encodes CAWSETGMGYGYTF. Full variable domain (missing parts from reference TRBV30 and TRBJ1-2): SQTIHQWPATLVQPVGSPLSLECTVEGTSNPNLYWYRQAAGRGLQLLFYSVGIGQISSEVPQNLSASRPQDRQFILSSKKLLLSDSGFYLCAWSETGMGYGYTFGSGTRLTVV.

This sequence joins TRBV30 and TRBJ1-6, with a tentative D call TRBD1 (6 bases). Germline loops: CDR1 GTSNPN, CDR2 SVGIG (reference sequence). The CDR3 contains 13 residues. With 2 bases removed from V and 7 bases from J, the gap between germline ends came to 9 bases. The CDR3 is CAWSNRVNSPLHF. CDR3 DNA: TGTGCCTGGAGTAACAGGGTGAATTCACCCCTCCACTTT. The complete variable domain, with remaining parts taken from reference TRBV30 and TRBJ1-6, reads SQTIHQWPATLVQPVGSPLSLECTVEGTSNPNLYWYRQAAGRGLQLLFYSVGIGQISSEVPQNLSASRPQDRQFILSSKKLLLSDSGFYLCAWSNRVNSPLHFGNGTRLTVT.

The chain employs TRBV6-6 and TRBJ1-1; no clear D gene. With 5 bases removed from V and 0 bases from J, the gap between germline ends came to 4 bases. CDR1 and CDR2 from the germline V gene are MNHNY and SVGAGI (reference sequence). The CDR3 is 12 residues long. The CDR3 sequence: CASSAMNTEAFF. In DNA, the CDR3 is TGTGCCAGCAGTGCTATGAACACTGAAGCTTTCTTT.

The chain carries TRBV19 and TRBJ2-5; TRBD1 matches at 9 bases. From germline, CDR1 is LNHDA and CDR2 SQIVND (reference sequence). This CDR3 is built from 15 residues. Losses at the gene ends were 3 bases for V and 3 bases for J; bases not matched to a gene: 5. Written as DNA, the CDR3 is TGTGCCAGTAGTATTCCGGGACAGGGTGAAGAGACCCAGTACTTC. Protein product: CASSIPGQGEETQYF.

The CDR3 protein is CASSFGPQGAETQYF. In DNA form, the CDR3 reads TGCGCCAGCAGCTTTGGCCCACAGGGGGCCGAGACCCAGTACTTC. The J gene is TRBJ2-5, the V gene TRBV5-1; the match to TRBD1 covers 9 bases. The germline gives CDR1 SGHRS, CDR2 YFSETQ. This CDR3 has 15 amino acids. After removal of 2 bases from V and 5 bases from J, the junction contained 7 bases not matched to a gene.

The chain is built from TRBV19 and TRBJ2-4; 8 bases agree with TRBD2. V gave up 3 bases and J gave up 0 bases; unmatched junction bases: 4. In germline, CDR1 is LNHDA, CDR2 SQIVND (reference sequence). There are 16 residues in the CDR3. CDR3 DNA sequence: TGTGCCAGTAGTATCGGGGGGGTCATAGCCAAAAACATTCAGTACTTC. Translation gives CASSIGGVIAKNIQYF.